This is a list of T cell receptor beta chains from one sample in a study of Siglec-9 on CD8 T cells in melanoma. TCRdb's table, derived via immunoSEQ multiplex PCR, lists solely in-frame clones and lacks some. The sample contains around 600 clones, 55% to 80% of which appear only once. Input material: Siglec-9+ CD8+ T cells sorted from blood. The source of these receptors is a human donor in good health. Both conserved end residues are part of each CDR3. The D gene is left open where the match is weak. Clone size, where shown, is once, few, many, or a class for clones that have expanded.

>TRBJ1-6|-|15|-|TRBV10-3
TGTGCCATCAGCAGGACGAGCTCCTATAATTCACCCCTCCACTTT
CAISRTSSYNSPLHF
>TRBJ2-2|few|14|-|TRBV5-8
TGTGCCAGCACCCGGACTTCGAACACCGGGGAGCTGTTTTTT
CASTRTSNTGELFF
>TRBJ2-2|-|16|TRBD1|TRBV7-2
TGTGCCAGCAGCTTACCGGGACAGGGTATAGCCGGGGAGCTGTTTTTT
CASSLPGQGIAGELFF
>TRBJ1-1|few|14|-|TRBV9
TGTGCCAGCAGCCCACAGGCGGGGAACACTGAAGCTTTCTTT
CASSPQAGNTEAFF
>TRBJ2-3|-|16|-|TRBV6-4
TGTGCCAGCAGTACCCGCGGGGGCAGGGGGTCAGATACGCAGTATTTT
CASSTRGGRGSDTQYF
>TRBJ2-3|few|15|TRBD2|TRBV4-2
TGTGCCAGCAGCCAAGAGGCGGGGGGCCCAGATACGCAGTATTTT
CASSQEAGGPDTQYF
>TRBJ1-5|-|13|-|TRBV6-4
TGTGCCAGCAGTGAGGGTAGCAATCAGCCCCAGCATTTT
CASSEGSNQPQHF
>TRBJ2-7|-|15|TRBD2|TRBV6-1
TGTGCCAGCAGTGAAGCACTGGCGGGGGCCTACGAGCAGTACTTC
CASSEALAGAYEQYF
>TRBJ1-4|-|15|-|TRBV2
TGTGCCAGCAGTGCCGGGGACCCAAGGTGGGAAAAACTGTTTTTT
CASSAGDPRWEKLFF
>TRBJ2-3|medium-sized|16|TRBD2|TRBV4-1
TGCGCCAGCAGCCAAGTCGGGACTAGCGAAATACATACGCAGTATTTT
CASSQVGTSEIHTQYF
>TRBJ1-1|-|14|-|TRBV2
TGTGCCAGCAGCCGGGGCCCGACTCCTGCTGAAGCTTTCTTT
CASSRGPTPAEAFF
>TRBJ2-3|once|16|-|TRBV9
TGTGCCAGCAGCGTAGGCGGATTCGGCCGTACAGATACGCAGTATTTT
CASSVGGFGRTDTQYF
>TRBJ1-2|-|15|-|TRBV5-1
TGCGCCAGCAGCTTGAGCTCAGGGGCAAACTATGGCTACACCTTC
CASSLSSGANYGYTF
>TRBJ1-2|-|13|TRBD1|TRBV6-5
TGTGCCAGCAGTGACAGGGAAAACTATGGCTACACCTTC
CASSDRENYGYTF
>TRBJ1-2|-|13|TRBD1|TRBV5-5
TGTGCCAGCAGCCCGGGACAGAACTATGGCTACACCTTC
CASSPGQNYGYTF
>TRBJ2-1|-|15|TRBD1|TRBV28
TGTGCCAGCAGTCCCGGGACAGGGGATTTCGGTGAGCAGTTCTTC
CASSPGTGDFGEQFF
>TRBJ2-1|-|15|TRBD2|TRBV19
TGTGCCAGTAGGATCGGCGGGGGACTTCGTAATGAGCAGTTCTTC
CASRIGGGLRNEQFF
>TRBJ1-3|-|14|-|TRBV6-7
TGTGCCAGCAGTTACTCTCCGGGGGGAAACACCATATATTTT
CASSYSPGGNTIYF
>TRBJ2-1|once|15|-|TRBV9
TGTGCCAGCAGCGCCCAGGGGGGCGGGGGGCATGAGCAGTTCTTC
CASSAQGGGGHEQFF
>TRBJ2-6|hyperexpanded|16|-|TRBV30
TGTGCCTGGAGTGTACTAGGACACTCTGGGGCCAACGTCCTGACTTTC
CAWSVLGHSGANVLTF
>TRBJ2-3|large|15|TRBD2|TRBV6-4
TGTGCCAGCAGTGACTCTGCGGGAGCCACAGATACGCAGTATTTT
CASSDSAGATDTQYF
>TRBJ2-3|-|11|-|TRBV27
TGTGCCAGCAGCGACACAGATACGCAGTATTTT
CASSDTDTQYF
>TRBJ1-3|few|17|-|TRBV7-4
TGTGCCAGCAGCTTGACCGGGGACTTCGGGCCTGGAAACACCATATATTTT
CASSLTGDFGPGNTIYF
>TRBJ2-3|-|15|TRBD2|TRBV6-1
TGTGCCAGCAGGGGACTAGCGGGAGATTCAGATACGCAGTATTTT
CASRGLAGDSDTQYF
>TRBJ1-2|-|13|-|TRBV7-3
TGTGCCAGCAGCCAGGGGACGGCGGATGGCTACACCTTC
CASSQGTADGYTF
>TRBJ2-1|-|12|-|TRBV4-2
TGTGCCAGCAGCCAAGAGGGGATCGTGCAGTTCTTC
CASSQEGIVQFF
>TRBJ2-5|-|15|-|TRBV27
TGTGCCAGCAGCCGCTCCCCGGCCGTCCAAGAGACCCAGTACTTC
CASSRSPAVQETQYF
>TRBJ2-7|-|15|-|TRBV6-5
TGTGCCAGCAGTTACCGGTGGCAGGGAAAGGACGAGCAGTACTTC
CASSYRWQGKDEQYF
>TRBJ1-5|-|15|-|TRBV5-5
TGTGCCAGCAGCTTGACGTCCCTGCCCAATCAGCCCCAGCATTTT
CASSLTSLPNQPQHF
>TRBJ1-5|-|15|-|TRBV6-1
TGTGCCAGCAGTGAACTACAGGTTGGCAATCAGCCCCAGCATTTT
CASSELQVGNQPQHF
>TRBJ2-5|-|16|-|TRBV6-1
TGTGCCAGCAGTGAAGACCCGGGTAACGGCCCAGAGACCCAGTACTTC
CASSEDPGNGPETQYF
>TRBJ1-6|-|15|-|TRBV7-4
TGTGCCAGCAGTTTAGCGTCGGGTGGGAATTCACCCCTCCACTTT
CASSLASGGNSPLHF
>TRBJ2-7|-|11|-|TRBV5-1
TGCGCCAGCAGCTCTGCATACGAGCAGTACTTC
CASSSAYEQYF
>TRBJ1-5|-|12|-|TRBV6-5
TGTGCCAGAGTTACTCCCGTAGAGGACCAGCATTTT
CARVTPVEDQHF
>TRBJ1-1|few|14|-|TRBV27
TGTGCCAGCAGTTTAGGGAAGGGGAACACTGAAGCTTTCTTT
CASSLGKGNTEAFF
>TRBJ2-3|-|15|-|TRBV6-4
TGTGCCAGCAGTGAGGGCGGGGGCGGCGCAGATACGCAGTATTTT
CASSEGGGGADTQYF
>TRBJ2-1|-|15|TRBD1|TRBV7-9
TGTGCCAGCAGCTTATTAGGGACAGGGCGTAATGAGCAGTTCTTC
CASSLLGTGRNEQFF
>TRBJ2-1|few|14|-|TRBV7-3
TGTGCCAGCAGCTTAGGAGGTAGCGTTGATGAGCAGTTCTTC
CASSLGGSVDEQFF
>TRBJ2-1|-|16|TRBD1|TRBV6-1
TGTGCCAGCAGTGGCGCCGGGACAGGCGACTACAATGAGCAGTTCTTC
CASSGAGTGDYNEQFF
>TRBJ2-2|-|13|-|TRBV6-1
TGTGCCAGCAGTGAGTCAAACACCGGGGAGCTGTTTTTT
CASSESNTGELFF
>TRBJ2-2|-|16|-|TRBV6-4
TGTGCCAGCAGTGACTCGTTGCTAAAGGGTACCGGGGAGCTGTTTTTT
CASSDSLLKGTGELFF
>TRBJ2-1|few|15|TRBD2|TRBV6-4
TGTGCCAGCAGTGAGGGGAGCGGGAGCTACAATGAGCAGTTCTTC
CASSEGSGSYNEQFF